This T cell receptor (beta chain) was identified in a study of blood T cell repertoires in COVID-19. Study-level information: T cells, B-cell-depleted T cells, or PBMCs supplied cDNA or gDNA.

From germline, CDR1 is MNHEY and CDR2 SMNVEV (reference sequence). Trimming took off 3 bases at V and 7 bases at J, with 6 bases between the two ends. CDR3 length equals 12 residues. Using immunoSEQ multiplex PCR, the repertoire was profiled, and TCRdb retains in-frame clones only, with some absent. The sample records 65,000 to 90,000 clones, around 80% being singletons. The chain employs TRBV27 and TRBJ2-2; D not certain. Sequencing used peripheral blood. The TCR was taken from a man aged 60 to 75 with acute or convalescent COVID-19. CDR3 protein: CASSFPNGELFF. CDR3 bases: TGTGCCAGCAGTTTTCCCAACGGGGAGCTGTTTTTT.